This section outlines one T cell receptor (beta chain) sequence together with its context. The target antigen is unknown. Assay used: immunoSEQ multiplex PCR; TCRdb lists only in-frame clones, some missing. The table includes 95,000 to 150,000 clones, 89% detected once. The CDR3 has 18 amino acids. Germline V gives CDR1 SGHRS, CDR2 YFSETQ. Trimming took off 0 bases at V and 3 bases at J, with 19 bases between the two ends. The data stem from a study of T cell responses to AZD1222 COVID-19 vaccine. Study-wide results and limits: The breadth and depth of Spike-specific TCRs increased once two AZD1222 doses had been given. Baseline antibody screening turned up just a handful of seropositive AZD1222 recipients. Donors were chiefly white British, with a greater number of females, and clonal diversity was perhaps underestimated.

This receptor was obtained from an adult in good health. Sample: peripheral blood, taken on day 0 of AZD1222 vaccination. The J gene is TRBJ2-1, the V gene TRBV5-1; D could derive from TRBD1 or TRBD2 (7 bases each). CDR3 sequence (DNA): TGCGCCAGCAGCTTGGGACAGGGTGCGAGCGGGGTCTACAATGAGCAGTTCTTC. Amino acids: CASSLGQGASGVYNEQFF.